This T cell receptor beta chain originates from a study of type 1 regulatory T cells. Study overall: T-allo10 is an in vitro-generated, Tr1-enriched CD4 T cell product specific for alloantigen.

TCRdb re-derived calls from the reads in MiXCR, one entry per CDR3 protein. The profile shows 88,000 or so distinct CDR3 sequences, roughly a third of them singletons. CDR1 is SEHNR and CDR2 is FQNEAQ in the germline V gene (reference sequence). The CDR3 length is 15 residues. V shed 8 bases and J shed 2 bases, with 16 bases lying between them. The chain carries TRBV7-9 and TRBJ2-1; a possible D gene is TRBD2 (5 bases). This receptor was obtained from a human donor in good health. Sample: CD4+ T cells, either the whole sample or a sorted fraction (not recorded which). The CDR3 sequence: CASEVGVPPYNEQFF. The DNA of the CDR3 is TGTGCCAGCGAAGTCGGGGTCCCGCCCTACAATGAGCAGTTCTTC. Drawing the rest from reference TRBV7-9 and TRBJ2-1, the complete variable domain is DTGVSQNPRHKITKRGQNVTFRCDPISEHNRLYWYRQTLGQGPEFLTYFQNEAQLEKSRLLSDRFSAERPKGSFSTLEIQRTEQGDSAMYLCASEVGVPPYNEQFFGPGTRLTVL.